The 13 T cell receptor beta chains given below trace back to one sample, sequenced in a study of beta chain features in type 1 diabetes. The study reverse transcribed the entire isolated RNA, so it sequenced expressed TCRB transcripts. Sequenced by immunoSEQ multiplex PCR; TCRdb stores in-frame clones only, minus some. The table lists about 130,000 clones, about 10% of them singletons. What was sequenced was central memory CD4+ T cells from blood. The source is a man younger than 35 in good health.

CDR3: CASSFRTSGGAHEQFF. The CDR3 coding sequence is TGTGCCAGCAGTTTCCGGACTAGCGGGGGGGCCCATGAGCAGTTCTTC. The chain uses TRBV6-6 and TRBJ2-1, with 15 bases fitting TRBD2. CDR3 length: 16 residues. The germline V gene has CDR1 MNHNY and CDR2 SVGAGI (reference sequence). J gave up 8 bases and V 4 bases, and 6 bases lay outside the gene matches.

This chain uses TRBV5-1 with TRBJ2-1; 8 bases line up with TRBD1. This CDR3 is 14 amino acids long. With V trimmed by 4 bases and J by 6 bases, 6 bases remained unmatched. Per germline, CDR1 SGHRS and CDR2 YFSETQ. CDR3 DNA sequence: TGCGCCAGCAGCCCTAGGACAGGGAGCAATGAGCAGTTCTTC. Amino acid sequence: CASSPRTGSNEQFF.

This chain joins TRBV4-3 and TRBJ2-1; 7 nucleotides line up with TRBD2. The germline gives CDR1 LGHNA, CDR2 YSLEER. Trimming removed 0 bases from V and 5 bases from J; junction bases left unmatched: 10. This CDR3 is built from 17 residues. CDR3 sequence: CASSQEPARREDNEQFF. The DNA of the CDR3 is TGCGCCAGCAGCCAAGAACCAGCACGTCGGGAGGACAATGAGCAGTTCTTC.

The J gene is TRBJ2-5, the V gene TRBV19; D remains unclear. V lost 6 bases, J lost 0 bases, and 8 bases lay in between. Germline V lookup: CDR1 LNHDA, CDR2 SQIVND (reference sequence). The CDR3 totals 13 residues. The CDR3 bases are TGTGCCAGTAGACCGATAGACCAAGAGACCCAGTACTTC. It specifies CASRPIDQETQYF.

This clone has just a few counts. The gene calls are TRBV6-1 and TRBJ2-5; D gene uncertain. From germline, CDR1 is MNHNS and CDR2 SASEGT. V dropped 6 bases and J dropped 1 base, with 12 bases sitting between them. The CDR3 extends over 14 amino acids. The CDR3 loop is CASSRVRPQETQYF. The CDR3 nucleotides read TGTGCCAGCAGCCGGGTCCGCCCCCAAGAGACCCAGTACTTC.

The rearrangement links TRBV29-1 to TRBJ2-7; 7 bases align to TRBD1. CDR1 and CDR2 from the germline V gene are SQVTM and ANQGSEA. This CDR3 is 12 amino acids long. Unmatched junction bases numbered 4, after V lost 7 bases and J lost 1 base. CDR3 residues: CSASGGSYEQYF. The CDR3 bases are TGCAGCGCCTCAGGGGGTTCCTACGAGCAGTACTTC.

J is TRBJ1-4 and V is TRBV27; D perhaps matches TRBD1 (5 bases). Looked up from germline, CDR1 is MNHEY and CDR2 is SMNVEV (reference sequence). The CDR3 totals 15 residues. Trimming left V 3 bases short and J 5 bases short, with 13 bases between. The DNA of the CDR3 is TGTGCCAGCAGTTTCCGGGGGGGGAGGAATGAAAAACTGTTTTTT. Its translation is CASSFRGGRNEKLFF.

The chain recombines TRBV6-5 with TRBJ2-5, with a tentative D call TRBD1 (5 bases). Germline CDR1 is MNHEY and CDR2 is SVGAGI. V lost 8 bases to trimming and J lost 1 base, with 11 bases between them. CDR3 length: 13 residues. CDR3 region: CASGARSQETQYF. In nucleotides, the CDR3 is TGTGCCAGCGGGGCCAGGAGCCAAGAGACCCAGTACTTC.

This clone was detected a few times. The V and J genes are TRBV15 and TRBJ1-2, with TRBD1 as a possible D gene (6 bases). This CDR3 contains 14 residues. In germline, CDR1 is LNHNV, CDR2 YYDKDF (reference sequence). Trimming removed 1 base at V and 3 bases at J, with 9 bases between. The CDR3 reads CATSRGQVDYGYTF. As DNA, the CDR3 is TGTGCCACCAGCAGAGGACAGGTTGACTATGGCTACACCTTC.

This clone was seen a few times. This chain connects TRBV9 to TRBJ2-7; 8 bases are shared with TRBD1. This CDR3 spans 14 amino acids. V lost 4 bases to trimming and J lost 7 bases; unmatched junction nucleotides: 10. Looked up from germline, CDR1 is SGDLS and CDR2 is YYNGEE. CDR3 residues: CASSTTSDRAEQYF. CDR3 bases: TGTGCCAGCAGCACAACCTCGGACAGGGCTGAGCAGTACTTC.

This clone was counted a few times. This chain joins TRBV6-5 and TRBJ2-7, with D unclear. V gave up 2 bases and J gave up 2 bases, with 7 bases separating them. This CDR3 is 13 amino acids long. The V gene's germline CDR1 is MNHEY and CDR2 SVGAGI. The CDR3 DNA reads as TGTGCCAGCAGTTACATCGGAGCCTACGAGCAGTACTTC. Amino acid sequence: CASSYIGAYEQYF.

This clone was seen more than once but under ten times. Here the CDR3 reads CASSDERGGLSTDTQYF. DNA of the CDR3: TGTGCCAGCAGCGATGAACGTGGGGGCCTGTCGACAGATACGCAGTATTTT. The V gene is TRBV9, the J gene TRBJ2-3; possible D gene TRBD1, 6 bases. V was pared by 3 bases and J by 3 bases, with 20 bases between. Germline lookup yields CDR1 SGDLS and CDR2 YYNGEE. The length of the CDR3 is 17 residues.

There are a few counts of this clone. The rearrangement links TRBV5-1 to TRBJ1-2; D is possibly TRBD1 (6 bases). The germline gives CDR1 SGHRS, CDR2 YFSETQ. This CDR3 contains 15 residues. The V end lost 4 bases, the J end lost 0 bases, and 13 bases lay between the germline ends. The CDR3 loop reads CASSPQGMANYGYTF. DNA for the CDR3: TGCGCCAGCAGCCCGCAGGGGATGGCTAACTATGGCTACACCTTC.